The rows below give T cell receptor beta chains drawn from one sample of a study of beta chain features in type 1 diabetes. The method was immunoSEQ multiplex PCR; TCRdb's version includes in-frame clones alone and lacks a portion of them. The sample records roughly 170,000 clones, 10% to 15% being singletons. The sample consisted of central memory CD4+ T cells from blood. These receptor sequences come from a woman under 30 in good health. The conserved cysteine and the conserved F or W are not part of the CDR3 here.

TRBJ2-2 TRBV27 ASSLSLAGATGELF
TRBJ2-5 TRBV28 ASSLPWGLAVQETQY
TRBJ1-2 TRBV28 ASFGQTLNYGYT
TRBJ1-3 TRBV7-9 ASSLGGLLGNTIY
TRBJ2-1 TRBV15 ATSGIWDRGNEQF
TRBJ2-1 TRBV7-9 ASSPSRDSTFGDEQF
TRBJ2-3 TRBV19 ARRESGGRWTDTQY
TRBJ1-2 TRBV2 ASVDRGQDYGYT
TRBJ1-5 TRBV30 AWSVQGDQPQH
TRBJ2-5 TRBV2 ASSSFQGIQETQY